This TCR beta chain came from a study of molecular identifiers for immune sequencing clone quantification (dated by TCRdb to between 2017 and 2018). Study-level background: For a replicate experiment, the RNA from either about 20,000 or 100,000 naive CD8 T cells was divided into five aliquots, and four of those aliquots went on to sequencing. CD8 T cells were used in a methods study to benchmark molecular-identifier clustering-based TCR repertoire sequencing (MIDCIRS) and TCR RNA copy counting.

The CDR1 and CDR2 encoded by the germline V gene (reference sequence) are SEHNR and FQNEAQ. At the junction V is shortened by 4 bases and J by 1 base; bases outside the gene matches: 5. Counted from cysteine to phenylalanine, this CDR3 has 15 amino acids. Just the 45-base CDR3 DNA is kept, in frame starting at base 1. Naive CD8 T cell libraries were made from approximately 20,000 to 1,000,000 sorted cells using 10%, 30% or 50% of purified RNA. Naive CD8 T cells, defined as CD8+CD4-CCR7+CD45RA+, were FACS-sorted into RLT Plus buffer on a BD FACSAria II. To test detection sensitivity, Jurkat RNA equivalent to approximately ten TCR copies was spiked into samples of about 19,000-1,000,000 naive CD8 T cells. Enrichment of CD8 T cells was done with RosetteSep CD8+ T Cell Enrichment Cocktail plus Ficoll-Paque, and ACK red cell lysis came afterward. Points on this clonotype: The antigen it recognizes is unknown. No base quality information exists; no much larger clone differs at one position.

Study-wide conclusions, independent of this receptor: The sizes of highly expanded clones could end up underestimated when identical TCR molecules share a barcode. Spiked-in Jurkat TCR RNA (around 9 copies' worth), which is not part of the donor repertoire, was contained in the naive libraries. In CMV-specific effector cells, clones with more than 20 RNA copies accounted for over 97% of molecules, whereas in naive cells such clones accounted for under 1%. Even against a background of roughly 1 million naive CD8 T cells, spiked-in Jurkat TCR RNA amounting to a single cell's worth was reported to be detectable. When barcode sub-clustering was not used, chimeric consensus sequences inflated TCR diversity, with chimeras reaching as high as 47%. Approximately 3.1 recovered TCR RNA copies per cell were obtained by modeling, versus about ten by digital PCR, implying a capture efficiency of roughly 32%.

Libraries were built with PCR. Sequenced on a NextSeq 500. Preparation of bulk TCR libraries followed a previously described approach, with the TCR primers listed in Table S5. Purification of total RNA was performed with the Qiagen AllPrep DNA/RNA kit. Reads from multiple sequencing runs of the same library were pooled before analysis. On the authors' methods: Only reads with exact TCR constant sequence were kept, trimmed to 150 nt, and grouped by their 12-nt molecular barcodes. Within each barcode group, reads were sub-clustered at a 15% Levenshtein threshold, and quality-weighted consensus sequences were built per RNA molecule. Non-functional sequences were filtered out, along with any lower-count sequence sitting one edit away from another sequence. Based on a fit of two negative binomial distributions, barcode sub-clusters having less than 20% of the maximum read count were discarded. TCRdb reprocessed the public reads (quality trimming at Q25 with fastp, clone calling with MiXCR) and kept in-frame beta chains. When rows share a CDR3 protein, they turn into one entry using the most common DNA and genes. In this record, the V and J calls reflect TCRdb's handling and not the investigators' own analysis. The sample table shows 460,000 or so distinct CDR3 sequences, and 25% are seen once. Approximately 0.8% of the sample lies in the top ten.

Sequenced input: naive CD8+ T cells from blood, with Jurkat cell RNA spiked in. The cell subset or site label of this sample denotes: FACS-sorted CD8+CD4-CCR7+CD45RA+ naive T cells. The rearranged segments are TRBV7-9 and TRBJ1-1, and 8 bases in between align with TRBD1. This TCR derives from a human donor in good health. Some libraries in this study had Jurkat cell RNA spiked in. This receptor carries the CDR3 CASSSDGQGNTEAFF. The sequenced DNA is TGTGCCAGCAGCTCCGACGGACAGGGGAACACTGAAGCTTTCTTT.